This entry lists 7 T cell receptor beta chains sequenced from one sample in a study of T cell responses to AZD1222 COVID-19 vaccine. Sequencing was performed with immunoSEQ multiplex PCR; in TCRdb, only in-frame clones are kept and a portion is missing. The sample contains around 150,000 clones, roughly 85% of which appear only once. The sequenced sample was peripheral blood, obtained 28 days after the second dose of the MenACWY control vaccine. These receptor sequences come from an adult who received the MenACWY meningococcal vaccine as a control.

V is TRBV7-9 and J is TRBJ1-1; D remains unclear. The CDR3 spans 16 residues. The V end lost 5 bases, the J end lost 5 bases, and 21 bases lay between the germline ends. The germline V gene encodes CDR1 SEHNR and CDR2 FQNEAQ (reference sequence). The CDR3 here is CASSPIGEGKKTEAFF. The CDR3 bases are TGTGCCAGCAGCCCAATCGGGGAAGGGAAAAAGACTGAAGCTTTCTTT.

The chain combines TRBV7-9 with TRBJ2-5, with 8 bases aligning to TRBD1. Germline V CDR1 and CDR2: SEHNR, FQNEAQ (reference sequence). V was pared by 5 bases and J by 4 bases, with 3 bases of the junction left unmatched. The CDR3 spans 13 residues. The CDR3 sequence: CASSQGQGETQYF. CDR3 DNA: TGTGCCAGCAGCCAAGGACAGGGAGAGACCCAGTACTTC.

The chain is built from TRBV24-1 and TRBJ2-5; tentative D call: TRBD1 (5 bases). Per germline, CDR1 KGHDR and CDR2 SFDVKD. CDR3 length equals 14 residues. The V end lost 7 bases, the J end lost 5 bases, and 16 bases lay between the germline ends. CDR3 loop: CATSWGPNLETQYF. The CDR3 DNA is TGTGCCACCAGCTGGGGCCCCAATTTGGAGACCCAGTACTTC.

In DNA form, the CDR3 reads TGTGCCACCAGTGATACGGGACTAGCCACAGATACGCAGTATTTT. Translated: CATSDTGLATDTQYF. The V gene is TRBV24-1, the J gene TRBJ2-3, with 9 bases identical to TRBD2. The V gene's germline CDR1 is KGHDR and CDR2 SFDVKD. The V gene end was trimmed by 3 bases and the J gene end by 2 bases; junction bases not matched to a gene: 2. This CDR3 comprises 15 residues.

The chain is built from TRBV5-1 and TRBJ2-2, with D maybe TRBD2 (5 bases). The CDR3 has 14 amino acids. Germline values: CDR1 SGHRS, CDR2 YFSETQ. V lost 0 bases to trimming and J lost 7 bases, with 10 bases between them. DNA of the CDR3: TGCGCCAGCAGCTTGGAAGCGGTAGGCGGGGAGCTGTTTTTT. Its translation: CASSLEAVGGELFF.

The chain links TRBV5-1 to TRBJ1-1; D may be TRBD1 (5 bases). Germline loops: CDR1 SGHRS, CDR2 YFSETQ. V lost 1 base and J 4 bases, leaving 14 bases between the germline ends. The CDR3 totals 15 residues. The DNA of the CDR3 is TGCGCCAGCAGCTTGAGTCCAGGGTCGGGCACTGAAGCTTTCTTT. As protein: CASSLSPGSGTEAFF.

This clone was observed a single time. The genes are TRBV28 and TRBJ1-1; 7 bases fit TRBD1. This CDR3 region has 14 residues. CDR1 and CDR2 (germline): MDHEN, SYDVKM. Trimming cost V 5 bases and J 1 base; bases outside gene matches: 4. CDR3 nucleotide sequence: TGTGCCAGCAGTAGACAGGGACCGAACACTGAAGCTTTCTTT. Residues: CASSRQGPNTEAFF. Together with reference TRBV28 and TRBJ1-1, the CDR3 gives the full variable domain: DVKVTQSSRYLVKRTGEKVFLECVQDMDHENMFWYRQDPGLGLRLIYFSYDVKMKEKGDIPEGYSVSREKKERFSLILESASTNQTSMYLCASSRQGPNTEAFFGQGTRLTVV.